Sequencing of this T cell receptor (beta chain) was carried out in a study of blood T cell repertoires in COVID-19. Overall study: Samples came from the United States, Italy and Spain, spanning acute and convalescent COVID-19. Sample material is recorded as cDNA or gDNA derived from T cells, B-cell-depleted T cells, or PBMCs.

This clone has a single count. As processed by the authors: Reference gene primer amplification gave nucleated cell count estimates. The protocol was immunoSEQ multiplex PCR, while the TCRdb copy is restricted to in-frame clones and leaves out a portion. That table furnishes V, J and clone size, whereas the DNA furnished D and trimming. The sample holds some 150,000 clones, 80% to 85% seen once. The receptor was isolated from a human donor with acute or convalescent COVID-19. The donor label of this sample is uncertain. Sequencing used peripheral blood.

The CDR3 reads CASSFRVKGGYTF. The CDR3 bases are TGTGCCAGCAGTTTCAGGGTTAAGGGTGGCTACACCTTC. This chain uses TRBV12-3 or TRBV12-4 with TRBJ1-2; D may be TRBD1 (5 bases). The CDR3 sequence is 13 residues long. The V gene lost 3 bases and the J gene lost 7 bases, with 12 bases spanning the gap.